This is a list of T cell receptor beta chains from one sample in a study of OX40 agonist ivuxolimab in advanced cancers. Sequenced by immunoSEQ multiplex PCR; TCRdb stores in-frame clones only, minus some. Of nearly 55,000 clones in the sample, approximately 84% were seen once. Sequencing was performed on CD4+ or CD8+ T cells sorted from blood, taken in a trial of the OX40 agonist ivuxolimab. The source is an adult with an advanced solid tumor such as melanoma, head and neck, liver or kidney cancer. The CDR3 runs from the conserved cysteine through the conserved F or W.

J: TRBJ2-5
V: TRBV4-3
length: 17
CDR3: CASSQDRGLAGEETQYF

J: TRBJ1-6
V: TRBV7-2
length: 15
CDR3: CASSPATGMNSPLHF

J: TRBJ1-2
V: TRBV10-3
length: 17
CDR3: CAISQRDRGNSGRGYTF

J: TRBJ2-1
V: TRBV7-4
length: 15
CDR3: CASSMGLVLYNEQFF

J: TRBJ1-4
V: TRBV19
length: 14
CDR3: CASSEGITNEKLFF

J: TRBJ1-2
V: TRBV27
length: 16
CDR3: CASSSLGQSANYGYTF

J: TRBJ1-2
V: TRBV11-3
length: 15
CDR3: CASSLSTGPWSGYTF

J: TRBJ1-1
V: TRBV5-1
length: 14
CDR3: CASSLSFGNTEAFF

J: TRBJ2-5
V: TRBV7-2
length: 11
CDR3: CASGSQETQYF

J: TRBJ2-1
V: TRBV5-5
length: 15
CDR3: CASSLSGGNYNEQFF

J: TRBJ2-7
V: TRBV4-3
length: 16
CDR3: CASSQDFRDGSYEQYF

J: TRBJ2-7
V: TRBV28
length: 14
CDR3: CASSLFVRSNEQYF

J: TRBJ2-1
V: TRBV30
length: 17
CDR3: CAWSVYGARQRYNEQFF

J: TRBJ1-5
V: TRBV28
length: 12
CDR3: CASWAANQPQHF

J: TRBJ1-1
V: TRBV5-1
length: 15
CDR3: CASSLALAGNTEAFF

J: TRBJ2-2
V: TRBV5-5
length: 13
CDR3: CASSLWEAGELFF

J: TRBJ1-3
V: TRBV30
length: 15
CDR3: CAWTSRRGDKHTIYF

J: TRBJ2-3
V: TRBV14
length: 13
CDR3: CASSQEHRDTQYF

J: TRBJ1-2
V: TRBV19
length: 14
CDR3: CASRGTRNNYGYTF

J: TRBJ2-7
V: TRBV30
length: 14
CDR3: CAWGWGDTSYEQYF

J: TRBJ1-2
V: TRBV4-3
length: 16
CDR3: CASSPNRDLPPGGYTF

J: TRBJ2-7
V: TRBV19
length: 15
CDR3: CASSMDRPPSYEQYF

J: TRBJ2-3
V: TRBV11-2
length: 14
CDR3: CASSLELVTDTQYF

J: TRBJ2-7
V: TRBV28
length: 15
CDR3: CASSARQGESYEQYF

J: TRBJ2-1
V: TRBV5-6
length: 14
CDR3: CASSLDPGADEQFF

J: TRBJ2-5
V: TRBV29-1
length: 12
CDR3: CSVGRQGETQYF

J: TRBJ1-4
V: TRBV30
length: 14
CDR3: CAWRFRGAGEKLFF

J: TRBJ2-3
V: TRBV11-2
length: 13
CDR3: CASSPMMGNTQYF

J: TRBJ1-2
V: TRBV28
length: 12
CDR3: CASSLPGYGYTF

J: TRBJ1-1
V: TRBV7-9
length: 12
CDR3: CASSIRDSEAFF

J: TRBJ2-5
V: TRBV28
length: 17
CDR3: CASSPFWRGTYQETQYF

J: TRBJ1-1
V: TRBV19
length: 13
CDR3: CASSQKRDTEAFF